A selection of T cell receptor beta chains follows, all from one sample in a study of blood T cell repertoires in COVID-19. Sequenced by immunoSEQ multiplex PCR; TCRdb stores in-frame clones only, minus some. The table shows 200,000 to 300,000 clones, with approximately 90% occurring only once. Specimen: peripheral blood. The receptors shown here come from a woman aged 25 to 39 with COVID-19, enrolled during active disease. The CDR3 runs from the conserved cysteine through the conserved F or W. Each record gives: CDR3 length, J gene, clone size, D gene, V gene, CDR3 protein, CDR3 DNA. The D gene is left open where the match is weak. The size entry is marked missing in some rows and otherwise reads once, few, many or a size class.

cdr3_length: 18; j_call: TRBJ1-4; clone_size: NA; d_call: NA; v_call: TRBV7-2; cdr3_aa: CASSLIVPLGGTNEKLFF; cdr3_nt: TGTGCCAGCAGCTTAATCGTACCACTCGGGGGTACTAATGAAAAACTGTTTTTT
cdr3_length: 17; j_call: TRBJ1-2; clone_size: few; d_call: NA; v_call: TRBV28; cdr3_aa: CASSPPPVEGPLYGYTF; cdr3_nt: TGTGCCAGCAGTCCGCCACCCGTGGAGGGGCCGCTCTATGGCTACACCTTC
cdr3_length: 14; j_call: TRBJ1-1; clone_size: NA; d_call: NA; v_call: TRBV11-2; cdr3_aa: CASSGGAVAGEAFF; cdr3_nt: TGTGCCAGCAGCGGTGGTGCGGTCGCGGGGGAAGCTTTCTTT
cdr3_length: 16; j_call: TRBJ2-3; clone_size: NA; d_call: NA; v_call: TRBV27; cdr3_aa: CASNNRGPGSTDTQYF; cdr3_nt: TGTGCCAGCAATAACCGGGGCCCCGGGAGTACAGATACGCAGTATTTT
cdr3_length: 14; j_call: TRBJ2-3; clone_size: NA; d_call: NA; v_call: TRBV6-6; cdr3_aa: CASRLTGHTDTQYF; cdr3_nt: TGTGCCAGCAGGTTGACAGGCCACACAGATACGCAGTATTTT
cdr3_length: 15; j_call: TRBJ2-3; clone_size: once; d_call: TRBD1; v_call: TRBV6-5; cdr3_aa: CASLSGRGQGDTQYF; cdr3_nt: TGTGCCAGCCTCTCAGGGCGGGGACAGGGGGATACGCAGTATTTT
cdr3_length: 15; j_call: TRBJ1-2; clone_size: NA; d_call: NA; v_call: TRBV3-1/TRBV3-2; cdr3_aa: CASSRTDPGNYGYTF; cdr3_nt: TGTGCCAGCAGCCGAACTGACCCGGGGAACTATGGCTACACCTTC
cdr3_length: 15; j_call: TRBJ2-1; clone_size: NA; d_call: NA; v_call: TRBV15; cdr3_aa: CATSRDVRAGNEQFF; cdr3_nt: TGTGCCACCAGCAGAGATGTGCGGGCCGGGAATGAGCAGTTCTTC
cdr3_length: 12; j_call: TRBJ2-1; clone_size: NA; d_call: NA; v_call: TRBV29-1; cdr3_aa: CSVDTAYNEQFF; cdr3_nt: TGCAGCGTTGATACAGCATACAATGAGCAGTTCTTC
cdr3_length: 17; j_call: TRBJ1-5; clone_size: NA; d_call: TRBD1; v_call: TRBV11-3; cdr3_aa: CASPSRGRDRGEQPQHF; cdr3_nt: TGTGCCAGCCCAAGTCGGGGACGCGACAGGGGAGAGCAGCCCCAGCATTTT
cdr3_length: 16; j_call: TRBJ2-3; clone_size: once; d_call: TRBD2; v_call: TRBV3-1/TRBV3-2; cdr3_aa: CASSHDLAGVTDTQYF; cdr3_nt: TGTGCCAGCAGCCACGACCTAGCGGGAGTGACAGATACGCAGTATTTT
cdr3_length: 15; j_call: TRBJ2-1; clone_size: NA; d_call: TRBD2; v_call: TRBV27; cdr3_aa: CASSLSGRPYNEQFF; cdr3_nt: TGTGCCAGCAGTCTTAGCGGGAGGCCCTACAATGAGCAGTTCTTC
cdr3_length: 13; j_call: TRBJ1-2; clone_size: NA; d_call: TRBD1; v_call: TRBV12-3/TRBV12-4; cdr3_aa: CASSPGTDYGYTF; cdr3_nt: TGTGCCAGCAGCCCCGGGACAGACTATGGCTACACCTTC
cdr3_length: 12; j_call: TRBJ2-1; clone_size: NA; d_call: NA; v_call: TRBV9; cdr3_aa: CASRGERSGQFF; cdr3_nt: TGTGCCAGCAGAGGAGAGCGGAGCGGGCAGTTCTTC
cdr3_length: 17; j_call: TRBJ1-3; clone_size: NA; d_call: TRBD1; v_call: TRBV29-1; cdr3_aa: CSVGLDRDRLSGNTIYF; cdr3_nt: TGCAGCGTCGGGTTAGACAGGGACCGGCTCTCTGGAAACACCATATATTTT
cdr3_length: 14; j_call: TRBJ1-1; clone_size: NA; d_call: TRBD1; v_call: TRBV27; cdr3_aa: CASSPGGRYTEAFF; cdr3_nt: TGTGCCAGCAGTCCAGGGGGCCGGTACACTGAAGCTTTCTTT
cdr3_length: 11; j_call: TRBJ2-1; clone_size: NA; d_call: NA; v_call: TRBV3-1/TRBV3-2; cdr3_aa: CASSLSKEQFF; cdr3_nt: TGTGCCAGCAGCCTTAGTAAAGAGCAGTTCTTC
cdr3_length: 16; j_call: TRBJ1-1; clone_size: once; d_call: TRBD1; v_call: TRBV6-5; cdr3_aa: CASSYSGRGLNTEAFF; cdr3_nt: TGTGCCAGCAGTTACAGCGGCAGGGGGTTGAACACTGAAGCTTTCTTT
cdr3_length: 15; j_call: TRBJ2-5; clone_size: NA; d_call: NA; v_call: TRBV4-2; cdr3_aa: CASSQEGPYLRTQYF; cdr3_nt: TGTGCCAGCAGCCAAGAGGGGCCGTATCTGAGGACCCAGTACTTC
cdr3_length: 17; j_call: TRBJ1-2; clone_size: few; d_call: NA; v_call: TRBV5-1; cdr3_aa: CASSLAPQSNLNYGYTF; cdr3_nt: TGCGCCAGCAGCTTGGCCCCTCAGTCGAACCTCAACTATGGCTACACCTTC
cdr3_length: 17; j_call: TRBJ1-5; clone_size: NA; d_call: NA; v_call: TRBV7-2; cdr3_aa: CASSLGSQGYSNQPQHF; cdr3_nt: TGTGCCAGCAGCTTAGGATCTCAGGGATATAGCAATCAGCCCCAGCATTTT
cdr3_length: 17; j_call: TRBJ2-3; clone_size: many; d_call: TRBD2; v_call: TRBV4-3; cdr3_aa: CASSQVISAGGADTQYF; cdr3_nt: TGCGCCAGCAGCCAAGTTATCTCGGCGGGGGGGGCAGATACGCAGTATTTT
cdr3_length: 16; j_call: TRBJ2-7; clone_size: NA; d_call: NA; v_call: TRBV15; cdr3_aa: CATSRVEQPSLWEQYF; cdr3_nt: TGTGCCACCAGCAGAGTCGAACAGCCCTCCCTTTGGGAGCAGTACTTC
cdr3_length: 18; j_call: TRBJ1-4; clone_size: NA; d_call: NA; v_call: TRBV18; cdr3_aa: CASSPIDGQVATNEKLFF; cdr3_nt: TGTGCCAGCTCACCGATCGATGGGCAGGTTGCAACTAATGAAAAACTGTTTTTT
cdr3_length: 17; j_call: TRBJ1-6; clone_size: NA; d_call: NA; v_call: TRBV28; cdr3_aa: CASSLRPGDPSLSPLHF; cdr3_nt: TGTGCCAGCAGTTTAAGGCCAGGGGACCCATCTCTATCACCCCTCCACTTT
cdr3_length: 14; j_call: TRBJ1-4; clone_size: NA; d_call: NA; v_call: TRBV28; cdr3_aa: CASKNPGEDEKLFF; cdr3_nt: TGTGCCAGCAAAAATCCGGGGGAGGATGAAAAACTGTTTTTT
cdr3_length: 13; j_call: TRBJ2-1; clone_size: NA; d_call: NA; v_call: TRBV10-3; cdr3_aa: CAISRLDDNEQFF; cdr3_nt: TGTGCCATCTCTAGACTTGACGACAATGAGCAGTTCTTC
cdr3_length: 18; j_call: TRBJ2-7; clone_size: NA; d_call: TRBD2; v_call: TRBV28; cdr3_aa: CASSFPLGLAGLSYEQYF; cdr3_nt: TGTGCCAGCAGTTTCCCCCTAGGACTAGCGGGTCTTTCCTACGAGCAGTACTTC
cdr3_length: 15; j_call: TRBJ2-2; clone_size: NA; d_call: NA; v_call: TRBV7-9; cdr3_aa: CASSSDTTNTGELFF; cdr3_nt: TGTGCCAGCAGTTCGGACACAACGAACACCGGGGAGCTGTTTTTT
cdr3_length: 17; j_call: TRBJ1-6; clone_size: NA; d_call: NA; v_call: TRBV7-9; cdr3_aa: CASSLVRLSARDSPLHF; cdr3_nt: TGTGCCAGCAGCCTAGTGCGTTTGTCAGCGAGAGATTCACCCCTCCACTTT
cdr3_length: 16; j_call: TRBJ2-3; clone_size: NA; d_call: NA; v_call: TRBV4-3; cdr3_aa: CASSRSYGGNTDTQYF; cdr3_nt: TGCGCCAGCAGCCGGTCCTACGGGGGAAACACAGATACGCAGTATTTT
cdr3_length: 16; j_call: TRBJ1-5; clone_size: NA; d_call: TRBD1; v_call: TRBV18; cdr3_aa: CASSPSAGGFGQPQHF; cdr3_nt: TGTGCCAGCTCACCATCGGCAGGGGGTTTTGGTCAGCCCCAGCATTTT
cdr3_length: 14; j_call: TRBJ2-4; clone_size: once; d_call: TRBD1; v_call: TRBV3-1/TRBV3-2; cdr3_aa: CASSLRDRKNIQYF; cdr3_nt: TGTGCCAGCAGCCTCCGGGACAGAAAAAACATTCAGTACTTC
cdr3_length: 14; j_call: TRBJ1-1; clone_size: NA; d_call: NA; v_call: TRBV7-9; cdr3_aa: CASTLPGGNTEAFF; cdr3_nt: TGTGCCAGCACGTTACCCGGGGGGAACACTGAAGCTTTCTTT
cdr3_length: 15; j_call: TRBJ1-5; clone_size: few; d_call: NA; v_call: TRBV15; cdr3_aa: CATSSRGDGNQPQHF; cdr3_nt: TGTGCCACCAGCAGCCGGGGGGATGGCAATCAGCCCCAGCATTTT
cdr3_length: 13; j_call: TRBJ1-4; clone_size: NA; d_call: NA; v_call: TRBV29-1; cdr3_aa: CSVETGSNEKLFF; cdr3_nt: TGCAGCGTTGAGACAGGATCTAATGAAAAACTGTTTTTT
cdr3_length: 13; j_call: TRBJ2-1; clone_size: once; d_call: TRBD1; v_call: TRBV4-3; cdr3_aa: CASSQGDREGQFF; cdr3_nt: TGCGCCAGCAGCCAAGGGGACAGGGAAGGGCAGTTCTTC
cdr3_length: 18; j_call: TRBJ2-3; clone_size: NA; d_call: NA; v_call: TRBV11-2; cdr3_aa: CASRPTDRRRGRTDTQYF; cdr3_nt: TGTGCCAGCAGACCTACCGACCGCCGACGGGGTCGCACAGATACGCAGTATTTT
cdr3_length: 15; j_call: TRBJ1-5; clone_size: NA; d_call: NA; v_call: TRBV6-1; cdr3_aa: CASGLGGDPNQPQHF; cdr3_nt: TGTGCCAGCGGTCTAGGCGGGGACCCCAATCAGCCCCAGCATTTT
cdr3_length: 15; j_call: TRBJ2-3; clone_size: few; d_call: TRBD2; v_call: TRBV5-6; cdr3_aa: CASSPRAGVSDTQYF; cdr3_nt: TGTGCCAGCAGCCCAAGGGCGGGGGTATCAGATACGCAGTATTTT